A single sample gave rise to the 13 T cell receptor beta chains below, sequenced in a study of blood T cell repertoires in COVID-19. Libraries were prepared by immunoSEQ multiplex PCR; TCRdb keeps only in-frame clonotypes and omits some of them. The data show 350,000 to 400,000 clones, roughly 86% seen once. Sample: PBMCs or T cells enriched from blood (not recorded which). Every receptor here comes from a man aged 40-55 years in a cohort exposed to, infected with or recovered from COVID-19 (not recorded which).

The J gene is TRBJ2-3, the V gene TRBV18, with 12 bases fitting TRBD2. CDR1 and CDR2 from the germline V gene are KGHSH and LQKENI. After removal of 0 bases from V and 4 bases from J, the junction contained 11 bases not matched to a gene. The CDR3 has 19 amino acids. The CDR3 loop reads CASSPPVSSGRAPPDTQYF. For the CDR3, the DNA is TGTGCCAGCTCACCACCGGTATCTAGCGGGAGGGCCCCCCCAGATACGCAGTATTTT.

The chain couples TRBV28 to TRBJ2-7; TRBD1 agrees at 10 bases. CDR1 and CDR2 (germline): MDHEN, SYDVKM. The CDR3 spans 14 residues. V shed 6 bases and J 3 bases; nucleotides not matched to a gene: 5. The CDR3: CASRYRDRGYEQYF. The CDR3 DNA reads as TGTGCCAGCAGATACCGGGACAGGGGCTACGAGCAGTACTTC.

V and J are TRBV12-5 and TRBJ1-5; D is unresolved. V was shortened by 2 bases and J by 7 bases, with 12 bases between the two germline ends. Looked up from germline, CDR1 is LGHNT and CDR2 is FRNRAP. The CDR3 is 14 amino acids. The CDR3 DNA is TGTGCTAGTGGTTTGTGGAACCCGAGGCAGCCCCAGCATTTT. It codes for CASGLWNPRQPQHF.

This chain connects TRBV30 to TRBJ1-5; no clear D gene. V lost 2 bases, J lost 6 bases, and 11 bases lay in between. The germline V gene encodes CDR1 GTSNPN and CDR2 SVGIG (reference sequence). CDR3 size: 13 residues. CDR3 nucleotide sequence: TGTGCCTGGAGTAGGAGAGCGGGTCAGCCCCAGCATTTT. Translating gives CAWSRRAGQPQHF.

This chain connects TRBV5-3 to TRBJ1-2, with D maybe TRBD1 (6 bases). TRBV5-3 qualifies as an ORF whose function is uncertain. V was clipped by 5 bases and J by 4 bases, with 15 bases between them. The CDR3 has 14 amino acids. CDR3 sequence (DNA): TGTGCCAGAAGACCCGACAGGTGGGCCTATGGCTACACCTTC. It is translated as CARRPDRWAYGYTF.

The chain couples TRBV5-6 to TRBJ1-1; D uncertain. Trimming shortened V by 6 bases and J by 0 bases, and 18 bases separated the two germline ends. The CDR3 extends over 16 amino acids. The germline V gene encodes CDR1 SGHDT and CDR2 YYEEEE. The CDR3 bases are TGTGCCAGCACCTATAATCGGCAGGCCATGAACACTGAAGCTTTCTTT. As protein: CASTYNRQAMNTEAFF.

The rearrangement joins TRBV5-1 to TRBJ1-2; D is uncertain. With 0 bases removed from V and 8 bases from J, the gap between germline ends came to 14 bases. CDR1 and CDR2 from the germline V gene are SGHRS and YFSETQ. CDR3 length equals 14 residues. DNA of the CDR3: TGCGCCAGCAGCTTGGGCAGGACTAAAATCGGCTACACCTTC. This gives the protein CASSLGRTKIGYTF.

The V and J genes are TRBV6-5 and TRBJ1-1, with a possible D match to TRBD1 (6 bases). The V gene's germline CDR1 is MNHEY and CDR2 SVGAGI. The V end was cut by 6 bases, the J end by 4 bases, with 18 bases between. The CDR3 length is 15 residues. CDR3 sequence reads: CASRITGWELTEAFF. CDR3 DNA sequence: TGTGCCAGCAGAATAACAGGGTGGGAGCTCACTGAAGCTTTCTTT.

In nucleotides, the CDR3 is TGTGCCAGCAGCCCCCTTAAGCAGGGAGGTTGGGACACTGAAGCTTTCTTT. This encodes CASSPLKQGGWDTEAFF. V usage is TRBV4-2 and J usage is TRBJ1-1; weak D call: TRBD1 (5 bases). The CDR3 is 17 residues long. V was shortened by 4 bases and J by 3 bases, with 21 bases between the two germline ends. The germline V gene encodes CDR1 LGHNA and CDR2 YNFKEQ.

CDR3 bases: TGTGCCAGCAGAAATTGGGGGGGGAACACCGGGGAGCTGTTTTTT. As protein: CASRNWGGNTGELFF. This rearrangement joins TRBV5-4 to TRBJ2-2; 7 bases line up with TRBD2. The junction had 5 bases not matched to a gene; V was cut back by 5 bases and J by 1 base. The CDR3 has 15 residues. Per the germline V gene, CDR1 is SGHNT and CDR2 is YYREEE (reference sequence).

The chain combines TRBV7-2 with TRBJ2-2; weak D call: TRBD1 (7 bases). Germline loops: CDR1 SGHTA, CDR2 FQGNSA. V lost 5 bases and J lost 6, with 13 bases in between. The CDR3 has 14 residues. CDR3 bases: TGTACCAGCAGCCTCCAGGGGGGTTCCGGGGAGCTGTTTTTT. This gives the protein CTSSLQGGSGELFF.

The CDR3 region is CASSFGGGRDTDTQYF. The CDR3 bases are TGTGCCAGCAGCTTTGGGGGGGGAAGAGATACAGATACGCAGTATTTT. The chain carries TRBV7-9 and TRBJ2-3, with 7 bases aligning to TRBD2. V was clipped by 3 bases and J by 3 bases; unmatched bases: 9. The CDR3 loop spans 16 amino acids. Germline V gene data show CDR1 as SEHNR and CDR2 as FQNEAQ (reference sequence).

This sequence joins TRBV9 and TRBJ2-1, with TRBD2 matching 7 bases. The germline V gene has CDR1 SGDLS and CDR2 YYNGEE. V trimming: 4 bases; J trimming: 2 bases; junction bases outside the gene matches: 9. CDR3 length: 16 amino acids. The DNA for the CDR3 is TGTGCCAGCAGCTCACCCAGCGGGGCGACCTACAATGAGCAGTTCTTC. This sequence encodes CASSSPSGATYNEQFF.